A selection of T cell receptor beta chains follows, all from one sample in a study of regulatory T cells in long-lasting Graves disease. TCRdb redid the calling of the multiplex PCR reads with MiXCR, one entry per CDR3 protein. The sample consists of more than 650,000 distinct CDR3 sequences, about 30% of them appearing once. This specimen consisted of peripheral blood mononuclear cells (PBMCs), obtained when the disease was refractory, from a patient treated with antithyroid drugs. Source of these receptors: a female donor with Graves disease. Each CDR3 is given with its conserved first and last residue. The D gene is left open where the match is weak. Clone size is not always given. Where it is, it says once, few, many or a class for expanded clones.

CDR3aa: CASSPTGYGNTIYF; CDR3nt: TGTGCCAGCAGCCCGACAGGGTATGGAAACACCATATATTTT; j_gene: TRBJ1-3; d_gene: TRBD1; v_gene: TRBV12-3/TRBV12-4; abundance: few
CDR3aa: CAMRGGTGKETQYF; CDR3nt: TGTGCCATGAGAGGGGGGACAGGGAAAGAGACCCAGTACTTC; j_gene: TRBJ2-5; d_gene: TRBD1; v_gene: TRBV2; abundance: many
CDR3aa: CASSVEAPPSGESYEQYF; CDR3nt: TGTGCCAGCAGCGTAGAGGCCCCCCCTAGCGGGGAGTCCTACGAGCAGTACTTC; j_gene: TRBJ2-7; d_gene: TRBD2; v_gene: TRBV9; abundance: .
CDR3aa: CASSPSAETNTEAFF; CDR3nt: TGTGCCAGCAGCCCATCGGCTGAAACGAACACTGAAGCTTTCTTT; j_gene: TRBJ1-1; d_gene: .; v_gene: TRBV7-9; abundance: few
CDR3aa: CASSYTELNTEAFF; CDR3nt: TGTGCCAGCAGTTACACGGAGTTGAACACTGAAGCTTTCTTT; j_gene: TRBJ1-1; d_gene: .; v_gene: TRBV6-2/TRBV6-3; abundance: few
CDR3aa: CASSEASGANQPQHF; CDR3nt: TGTGCCAGCAGTGAAGCGAGTGGGGCCAATCAGCCCCAGCATTTT; j_gene: TRBJ1-5; d_gene: .; v_gene: TRBV6-2/TRBV6-3; abundance: .
CDR3aa: CASSPRDGDTGELFF; CDR3nt: TGTGCCAGCAGTCCCAGGGACGGAGACACCGGGGAGCTGTTTTTT; j_gene: TRBJ2-2; d_gene: .; v_gene: TRBV2; abundance: many
CDR3aa: CSARPARGGNQETQYF; CDR3nt: TGCAGTGCTCGACCCGCTAGGGGAGGGAACCAAGAGACCCAGTACTTC; j_gene: TRBJ2-5; d_gene: TRBD2; v_gene: TRBV20-1; abundance: few
CDR3aa: CASSLEPGGRDQPQHF; CDR3nt: TGTGCCAGCAGCTTAGAGCCAGGGGGGCGCGATCAGCCCCAGCATTTT; j_gene: TRBJ1-5; d_gene: TRBD1; v_gene: TRBV7-6; abundance: few
CDR3aa: CASRLAGLENTEAFF; CDR3nt: TGTGCCAGCAGGTTGGCCGGGCTGGAGAACACTGAAGCTTTCTTT; j_gene: TRBJ1-1; d_gene: .; v_gene: TRBV2; abundance: many
CDR3aa: CASSSGEARGYTF; CDR3nt: TGTGCCAGCAGCTCAGGGGAGGCCCGGGGCTACACCTTC; j_gene: TRBJ1-2; d_gene: .; v_gene: TRBV25-1; abundance: .
CDR3aa: CASSPGGQGAKGTEAFF; CDR3nt: TGCGCCAGCAGCCCAGGGGGACAGGGGGCGAAAGGCACTGAAGCTTTCTTT; j_gene: TRBJ1-1; d_gene: TRBD1; v_gene: TRBV5-1; abundance: .
CDR3aa: CSASTGGNYGYTF; CDR3nt: TGCAGTGCTAGTACAGGGGGGAATTATGGCTACACCTTC; j_gene: TRBJ1-2; d_gene: TRBD1; v_gene: TRBV20-1; abundance: .
CDR3aa: CASSQDPVGRTEAFF; CDR3nt: TGCGCCAGCAGCCAAGATCCCGTGGGGAGGACTGAAGCTTTCTTT; j_gene: TRBJ1-1; d_gene: .; v_gene: TRBV4-1; abundance: .
CDR3aa: CASARAHTEAFF; CDR3nt: TGTGCCAGCGCCCGGGCCCACACTGAAGCTTTCTTT; j_gene: TRBJ1-1; d_gene: .; v_gene: TRBV2; abundance: .
CDR3aa: CASSFTASYYGYTF; CDR3nt: TGTGCCAGCAGTTTTACAGCTTCATACTATGGCTACACCTTC; j_gene: TRBJ1-2; d_gene: .; v_gene: TRBV12-3/TRBV12-4; abundance: few
CDR3aa: CASSHRALNEKLFF; CDR3nt: TGTGCCAGCAGCCACAGGGCTTTGAATGAAAAACTGTTTTTT; j_gene: TRBJ1-4; d_gene: .; v_gene: TRBV12-3/TRBV12-4; abundance: .
CDR3aa: CASSSGTDPYGYTF; CDR3nt: TGTGCCAGCAGCTCCGGGACGGATCCCTATGGCTACACCTTC; j_gene: TRBJ1-2; d_gene: .; v_gene: TRBV5-6; abundance: .
CDR3aa: CASSLAPRVRGTEAFF; CDR3nt: TGTGCCAGCAGTTTAGCCCCCAGGGTTCGGGGGACTGAAGCTTTCTTT; j_gene: TRBJ1-1; d_gene: .; v_gene: TRBV12-3/TRBV12-4; abundance: .
CDR3aa: CSASWGAGNQPQHF; CDR3nt: TGCAGTGCTAGTTGGGGCGCGGGGAATCAGCCCCAGCATTTT; j_gene: TRBJ1-5; d_gene: .; v_gene: TRBV20-1; abundance: few
CDR3aa: CSVSRGPMNTEAFF; CDR3nt: TGCAGCGTTTCCCGGGGCCCGATGAACACTGAAGCTTTCTTT; j_gene: TRBJ1-1; d_gene: .; v_gene: TRBV29-1; abundance: .
CDR3aa: CASSGTGGYYGYTF; CDR3nt: TGTGCCAGCAGCGGGACAGGGGGTTATTATGGCTACACCTTC; j_gene: TRBJ1-2; d_gene: TRBD1; v_gene: TRBV11-2; abundance: few
CDR3aa: CATPVYGGRGNTGELFF; CDR3nt: TGTGCCACCCCAGTTTATGGGGGGAGAGGGAACACCGGGGAGCTGTTTTTT; j_gene: TRBJ2-2; d_gene: .; v_gene: TRBV28; abundance: few
CDR3aa: CSARDRRTGEKLFF; CDR3nt: TGCAGTGCTAGAGACCGGAGAACAGGGGAAAAACTGTTTTTT; j_gene: TRBJ1-4; d_gene: .; v_gene: TRBV20-1; abundance: many
CDR3aa: CASSKNQGPEAFF; CDR3nt: TGTGCCAGCAGTAAAAACCAGGGCCCTGAAGCTTTCTTT; j_gene: TRBJ1-1; d_gene: .; v_gene: TRBV6-1; abundance: few
CDR3aa: CSAPGQGLAGGLETQYF; CDR3nt: TGCAGTGCCCCGGGACAGGGACTAGCGGGAGGGTTAGAGACCCAGTACTTC; j_gene: TRBJ2-5; d_gene: TRBD2; v_gene: TRBV20-1; abundance: .
CDR3aa: CASSLIRRGGTEAFF; CDR3nt: TGTGCCAGCAGCTTAATTAGGAGGGGAGGGACTGAAGCTTTCTTT; j_gene: TRBJ1-1; d_gene: .; v_gene: TRBV7-2; abundance: .
CDR3aa: CASRLTATDTQYF; CDR3nt: TGTGCCAGCAGACTGACAGCCACAGATACGCAGTATTTT; j_gene: TRBJ2-3; d_gene: .; v_gene: TRBV12-3/TRBV12-4; abundance: few
CDR3aa: CASSPGTGLEAFF; CDR3nt: TGTGCCAGCAGCCCCGGGACGGGACTTGAAGCTTTCTTT; j_gene: TRBJ1-1; d_gene: .; v_gene: TRBV9; abundance: few
CDR3aa: CAWGQINEKLFF; CDR3nt: TGTGCCTGGGGACAGATTAATGAAAAACTGTTTTTT; j_gene: TRBJ1-4; d_gene: .; v_gene: TRBV30; abundance: few
CDR3aa: CASSARDSTGELFF; CDR3nt: TGTGCCAGCAGTGCTCGGGACAGCACCGGGGAGCTGTTTTTT; j_gene: TRBJ2-2; d_gene: TRBD1; v_gene: TRBV28; abundance: once
CDR3aa: CSVDAGGGAEAFF; CDR3nt: TGCAGCGTTGATGCGGGGGGCGGTGCTGAAGCTTTCTTT; j_gene: TRBJ1-1; d_gene: .; v_gene: TRBV29-1; abundance: few
CDR3aa: CASSQEHVQGRDEKLFF; CDR3nt: TGTGCCAGCAGCCAAGAGCACGTCCAGGGTAGAGATGAAAAACTGTTTTTT; j_gene: TRBJ1-4; d_gene: .; v_gene: TRBV14; abundance: .
CDR3aa: CANSTGPKNIQYF; CDR3nt: TGTGCCAACTCGACAGGTCCCAAAAACATTCAGTACTTC; j_gene: TRBJ2-4; d_gene: .; v_gene: TRBV6-1; abundance: .
CDR3aa: CASSIDRDNYEQYF; CDR3nt: TGTGCCAGTAGTATCGACAGGGATAACTACGAGCAGTACTTC; j_gene: TRBJ2-7; d_gene: TRBD1; v_gene: TRBV19; abundance: once
CDR3aa: CASSRSQETQYF; CDR3nt: TGTGCCAGCAGCCGGAGCCAAGAGACCCAGTACTTC; j_gene: TRBJ2-5; d_gene: .; v_gene: TRBV7-2; abundance: many
CDR3aa: CSVELMEAFF; CDR3nt: TGCAGCGTTGAGCTGATGGAGGCTTTCTTT; j_gene: TRBJ1-1; d_gene: .; v_gene: TRBV29-1; abundance: .